This is a list of T cell receptor beta chains from one sample in a study of blood T cell repertoires in COVID-19. The method was immunoSEQ multiplex PCR; TCRdb's version includes in-frame clones alone and lacks a portion of them. The sample consists of some 100,000 clones, around three quarters of them appearing once. The sequenced material came from peripheral blood. Receptors originate from a human donor in a cohort sampled during active or convalescent COVID-19. CDR3s include the opening cysteine and the closing phenylalanine or tryptophan. A D gene is named only where the DNA matches it firmly. Expanded clones are given a class, and other clones once, few, many or no size at all.

>.|TRBJ1-2|.|TRBV28
TGTGCCAGCAGTTTAGGACAGCCTAACTATGGCTACACCTTC
CASSLGQPNYGYTF
>.|TRBJ2-1|TRBD2|TRBV5-1
TGCGCCAGCAGCTTGGATAGCGGGCGACTAAATGAGCAGTTCTTC
CASSLDSGRLNEQFF
>.|TRBJ1-1|.|TRBV3-1/TRBV3-2
TGTGCCAGCAGCCAAGTCAAGGGACTGGGTGCTTTCTTT
CASSQVKGLGAFF
>.|TRBJ2-5|TRBD2|TRBV5-6
TGTGCCAGCAGACTAGCGGGGGGGCAAGAGACCCAGTACTTC
CASRLAGGQETQYF
>.|TRBJ2-1|TRBD2|TRBV11-2
TGTGCCAGCAGCTTATCCCGGACTAGCGGAGCTTACAATGAGCAGTTCTTC
CASSLSRTSGAYNEQFF
>.|TRBJ2-7|TRBD1|TRBV3-1/TRBV3-2
TGTGCCAGCAGCCAAGAGCCCGGGACAGAATCCTCCTACGAGCAGTACTTC
CASSQEPGTESSYEQYF
>.|TRBJ1-5|.|TRBV19
TGTGCCAGTAGTAAGGATATGGGGGCAGGCAATAGCAATCAGCCCCAGCATTTT
CASSKDMGAGNSNQPQHF
>.|TRBJ2-7|.|TRBV24-1
TGTGCCACCAGTTGCTTTCGCGGGACCTTAGGGGAGCAGTACTTC
CATSCFRGTLGEQYF
>.|TRBJ1-1|TRBD1|TRBV19
TGTGCCAGTAGTAGACCGGGACAGATGAACACTGAAGCTTTCTTT
CASSRPGQMNTEAFF
>.|TRBJ1-1|.|TRBV14
TGTGCCAGCAGCCAAGATTTGGGGGGAGTGAACACTGAAGCTTTCTTT
CASSQDLGGVNTEAFF
>.|TRBJ2-7|TRBD2|TRBV3-1/TRBV3-2
TGTGCCAGCAGCCCACTCCTGGGACTAGCGTCCTACGAGCAGTACTTC
CASSPLLGLASYEQYF
>.|TRBJ2-7|.|TRBV5-1
TGCGCCAGCAGCTTGGACGCCGGGGTACCCCCCGAGCAGTACTTC
CASSLDAGVPPEQYF
>.|TRBJ2-2|TRBD1|TRBV7-3
TGTGCCAGCAGCTTATCCGGGACAGGGGGCCCCGGGGAGCTGTTTTTT
CASSLSGTGGPGELFF
>.|TRBJ2-7|.|TRBV10-2
TGCGCCAGCAGTGAGTCGGGGACTCCCCCATACGAGCAGTACTTC
CASSESGTPPYEQYF
>.|TRBJ1-5|.|TRBV6-5
TGTGCCAGCAAACCAGGGGGCAATCAGCCCCAGCATTTT
CASKPGGNQPQHF
>.|TRBJ2-3|.|TRBV2
TGTGCCAGCAGCCCCGGGACTTCTAGCACAGATACGCAGTATTTT
CASSPGTSSTDTQYF
>.|TRBJ2-3|.|TRBV19
TGTGCCAGTAACCAGGGGAAGAGGTCCGATACGCAGTATTTT
CASNQGKRSDTQYF
>.|TRBJ1-6|.|TRBV19
TGTGCCAGTAGTATCGGGGTTTTGAAGTCCTATAATTCACCCCTCCACTTT
CASSIGVLKSYNSPLHF
>.|TRBJ2-2|.|TRBV21-1
TGTGCCAGCAGCAGAAGAGATCCCCACACCGGGGAGCTGTTTTTT
CASSRRDPHTGELFF
>.|TRBJ2-1|TRBD2|TRBV4-1
TGCGCCAGCAGCCTGGAGGGACTAGCGGGGACCGTTGTCTACAATGAGCAGTTCTTC
CASSLEGLAGTVVYNEQFF
>.|TRBJ2-4|TRBD2|TRBV20-1
TGCAGTGCCCAGAGGGAGCGGGGTCAGTACTTC
CSAQRERGQYF
>once|TRBJ2-1|TRBD2|TRBV9
TGTGCCAGCAGCCCTAGCGGGAGCCGAACTTGGGTTTACAATGAGCAGTTCTTC
CASSPSGSRTWVYNEQFF